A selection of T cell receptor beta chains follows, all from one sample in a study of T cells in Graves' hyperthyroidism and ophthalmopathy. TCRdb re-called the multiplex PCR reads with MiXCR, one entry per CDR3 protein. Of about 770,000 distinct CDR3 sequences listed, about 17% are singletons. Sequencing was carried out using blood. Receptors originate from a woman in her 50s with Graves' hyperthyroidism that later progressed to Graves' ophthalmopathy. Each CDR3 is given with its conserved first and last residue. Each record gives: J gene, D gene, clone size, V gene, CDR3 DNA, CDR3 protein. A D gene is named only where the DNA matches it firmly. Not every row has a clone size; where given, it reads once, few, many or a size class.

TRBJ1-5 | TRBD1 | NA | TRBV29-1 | TGCAGCGTCGCCCCCGGGACAGGCTACGGGCAGCCCCAGCATTTT | CSVAPGTGYGQPQHF
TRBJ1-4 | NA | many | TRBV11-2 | TGTGCCAGCAGCTCCGGGGCCTTTGGGGAAAAACTGTTTTTT | CASSSGAFGEKLFF
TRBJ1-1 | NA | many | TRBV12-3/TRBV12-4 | TGTGCCAGCAGCCCATTTGGAGGAGCCATGAACACTGAAGCTTTCTTT | CASSPFGGAMNTEAFF
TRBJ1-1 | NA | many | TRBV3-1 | TGTGCCAGCAGCCAAGGAGGAGGGGGGGGCACTGAAGCTTTCTTT | CASSQGGGGGTEAFF
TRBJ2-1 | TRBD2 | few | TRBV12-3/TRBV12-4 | TGTGCCAGCAGAGGGACTAGCGGGGGGGGTGAGCAGTTCTTC | CASRGTSGGGEQFF
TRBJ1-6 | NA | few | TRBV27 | TGTGCCAGCAGTCCCGACCCCCGCTCCTATAATTCACCCCTCCACTTT | CASSPDPRSYNSPLHF
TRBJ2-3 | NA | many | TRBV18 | TGTGCCAGCGCGATAAAAAGTGGCACAGATACGCAGTATTTT | CASAIKSGTDTQYF
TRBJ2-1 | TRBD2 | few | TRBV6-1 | TGTGCCAGCAGAGAGAGCGGGGGGGTCTACAATGAGCAGTTCTTC | CASRESGGVYNEQFF
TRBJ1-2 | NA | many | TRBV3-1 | TGTGCCAGCAGCCAATTTCAGGGGAGGAATGGCTACACCTTC | CASSQFQGRNGYTF
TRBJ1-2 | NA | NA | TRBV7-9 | TGTGCCAGCAGCTTAGTAGAGGGGCAAATCTATGGCTACACCTTC | CASSLVEGQIYGYTF
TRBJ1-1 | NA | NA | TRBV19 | TGTGCCAGTACCGGCTTGACTGAAGCTTTCTTT | CASTGLTEAFF
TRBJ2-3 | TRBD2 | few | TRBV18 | TGTGCCAGCTCACGCTTGGGACTAGCGGGGAGTGATACGCAGTATTTT | CASSRLGLAGSDTQYF
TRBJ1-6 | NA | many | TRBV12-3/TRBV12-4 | TGTGCCAGCAGTCGCGACGGGTTGGATTCACCCCTCCACTTT | CASSRDGLDSPLHF
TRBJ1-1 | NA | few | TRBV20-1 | TGCAGTGCTAGAGATCTGGGGGGGGCGAAGAGCACTGAAGCTTTCTTT | CSARDLGGAKSTEAFF
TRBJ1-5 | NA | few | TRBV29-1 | TGCAGCGTGACCGGGGCGAGAAATAGCAATCAGCCCCAGCATTTT | CSVTGARNSNQPQHF
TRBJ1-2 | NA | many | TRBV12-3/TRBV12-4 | TGTGCCAGCAGTCCCGGTGGGCGAGGTGGTGGCTACACCTTC | CASSPGGRGGGYTF
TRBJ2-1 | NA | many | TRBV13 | TGTGCCAGCAGCAAACGGGACACCCGCAATGAGCAGTTCTTC | CASSKRDTRNEQFF
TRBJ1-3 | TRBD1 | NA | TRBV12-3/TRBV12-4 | TGTGCCAGCAGTGGGGACAGGGGGCCGAACACCATATATTTT | CASSGDRGPNTIYF
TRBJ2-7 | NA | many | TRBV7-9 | TGTGCCAGCAGCCCAAGCGCAACCTACGAGCAGTACTTC | CASSPSATYEQYF
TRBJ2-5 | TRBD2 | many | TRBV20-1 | TGCAGTGCTAGAGATTGGCTAGCGGGGGGACCTCACAACCAAGAGACCCAGTACTTC | CSARDWLAGGPHNQETQYF
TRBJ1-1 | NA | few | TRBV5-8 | TGTGCCAGCAGCTTGGGCCCTAGTAGGGGCACTGAAGCTTTCTTT | CASSLGPSRGTEAFF
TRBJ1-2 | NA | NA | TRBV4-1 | TGCGCCAGCAGCCAAGAACTACAGGGTTTCGGTGGCTACACCTTC | CASSQELQGFGGYTF
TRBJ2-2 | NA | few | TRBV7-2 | TGTGCCAGCAGCCCCATCGCCCAGAACACCGGGGAGCTGTTTTTT | CASSPIAQNTGELFF
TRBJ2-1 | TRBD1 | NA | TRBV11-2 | TGTGCCAGCAGCACGAGGGGGCAAATGGGTAGCCTTTACAATGAGCAGTTCTTC | CASSTRGQMGSLYNEQFF
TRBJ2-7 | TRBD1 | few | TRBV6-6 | TGTGCCAACGCCGCGACAGGGTCCTACGAGCAGTACTTC | CANAATGSYEQYF
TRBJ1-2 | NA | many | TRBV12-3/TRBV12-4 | TGTGCCAGCAGTTTAGCCAGGGCTGGCTACACCTTC | CASSLARAGYTF
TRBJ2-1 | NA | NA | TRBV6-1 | TGTGCCAGCAGTGAAGGACTCTACAATGAGCAGTTCTTC | CASSEGLYNEQFF
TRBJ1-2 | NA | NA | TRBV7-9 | TGTGCCAGCAGCCCCTTTGGCTACACCTTC | CASSPFGYTF
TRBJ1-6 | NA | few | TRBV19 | TGTGCCAGTAGTATGGTCAGATGGGATTCACCCCTCCACTTT | CASSMVRWDSPLHF
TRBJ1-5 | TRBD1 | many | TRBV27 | TGTGCCAGCAGTTTATCGGGTGGGACAGGGGTTATGGATCAGCCCCAGCATTTT | CASSLSGGTGVMDQPQHF
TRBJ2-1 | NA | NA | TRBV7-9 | TGTGCCAGCAGCCCAGTAGGCTACAATGAGCAGTTCTTC | CASSPVGYNEQFF
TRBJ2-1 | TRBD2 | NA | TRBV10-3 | TGTGCCATCAGTGAGGGCGCTAGCGGGGCCAATGAGCAGTTCTTC | CAISEGASGANEQFF
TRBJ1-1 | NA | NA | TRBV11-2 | TGTGCCAGCAGCAAGATTCAGGGTGTGGGCACTGAAGCTTTCTTT | CASSKIQGVGTEAFF
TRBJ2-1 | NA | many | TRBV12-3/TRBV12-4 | TGTGCCAGCAGTTACCGGGACAACCCCTACAATGAGCAGTTCTTC | CASSYRDNPYNEQFF
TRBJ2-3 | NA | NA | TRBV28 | TGTGCCAGCAGCCTTCTTCCCGCCGCTAGCACAGATACGCAGTATTTT | CASSLLPAASTDTQYF
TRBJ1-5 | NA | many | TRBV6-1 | TGTGCCAGCACCCCTTGGCAGGTCGGTCAGCCCCAGCATTTT | CASTPWQVGQPQHF
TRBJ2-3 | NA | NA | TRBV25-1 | TGTGCCAGCAGTGAATGGAGGGGATGGGGAGATACGCAGTATTTT | CASSEWRGWGDTQYF
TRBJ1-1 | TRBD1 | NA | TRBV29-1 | TGCAGCGTTGGTTTTATATCGACAGGGGAATTTTCAATGAACACTGAAGCTTTCTTT | CSVGFISTGEFSMNTEAFF
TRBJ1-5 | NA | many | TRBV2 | TGTGCCAGCAGTGAACGCCAGCGCAATCAGCCCCAGCATTTT | CASSERQRNQPQHF
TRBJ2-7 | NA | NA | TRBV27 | TGTGCCAGCAGCCACAGGGAGAGCTACGAGCAGTACTTC | CASSHRESYEQYF
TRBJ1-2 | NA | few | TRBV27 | TGTGCCAGCAGCCCCGCGACTGAGACCTATGGCTACACCTTC | CASSPATETYGYTF
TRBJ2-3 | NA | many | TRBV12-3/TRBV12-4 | TGTGCCAGCAGTTTTCACGGGGCATACACAGATACGCAGTATTTT | CASSFHGAYTDTQYF
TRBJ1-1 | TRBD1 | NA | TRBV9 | TGTGCCAGCAGCGACATACTAACAGGGGCTACTGAAGCTTTCTTT | CASSDILTGATEAFF
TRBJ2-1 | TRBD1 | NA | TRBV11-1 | TGTGCCAGCAGGAGCTCGGGACAGGGGACCAAGTTCTTC | CASRSSGQGTKFF
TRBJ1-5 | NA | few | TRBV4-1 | TGCGCCAGCAGCCAAGAGCGGGTTCAGAGGAATCAGCCCCAGCATTTT | CASSQERVQRNQPQHF
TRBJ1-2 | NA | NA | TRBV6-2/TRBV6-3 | TGTGCCAGCAGTATCGGGACCGAAGCTAACTATGGCTACACCTTC | CASSIGTEANYGYTF
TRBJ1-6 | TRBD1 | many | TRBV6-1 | TGTGCCAGCAGTCCCCCGGACAGGGTTTTGCAACCCCTCCACTTT | CASSPPDRVLQPLHF